The 9 T cell receptor beta chains listed next were all sequenced from one sample in a study of cytomegalovirus exposure and HLA in healthy donors. Both 60 Vbeta primers and 13 Jbeta primers went into the PCR. The table came from immunoSEQ multiplex PCR; TCRdb's copy has only in-frame clones and leaves some out. This table has about 190,000 clones, almost 80% appearing once. The material sequenced was PBMCs. These receptors came from a woman between 18 and 29 years old in good health and CMV-seronegative.

The V call is TRBV6-1, the J call TRBJ2-7; 10 nucleotides line up with TRBD2. Germline V gene data show CDR1 as MNHNS and CDR2 as SASEGT. Germline trimming cut 2 bases from V and 0 bases from J; bases unmatched to any gene: 10. This CDR3 region has 18 residues. CDR3 sequence: CASSELSLAGEPSYEQYF. As DNA, the CDR3 is TGTGCCAGCAGTGAATTGTCTCTAGCGGGGGAGCCCTCCTACGAGCAGTACTTC.

J is TRBJ2-5 and V is TRBV28; 8 bases fit TRBD1. This CDR3 spans 16 amino acids. V was pared by 5 bases and J by 2 bases, with 10 bases of the junction left unmatched. Germline V gives CDR1 MDHEN, CDR2 SYDVKM. DNA of the CDR3: TGTGCCAGCAGTGCGCGGACAGGGATCCCTCAAGAGACCCAGTACTTC. As protein: CASSARTGIPQETQYF.

This chain uses TRBV7-6 with TRBJ2-1; 10 nucleotides line up with TRBD2. The J segment lost 14 bases and the V segment lost 9 bases, leaving 19 bases of the junction unmatched. The CDR3 covers 15 residues. Germline CDR1 SGHVS, CDR2 FNYEAQ. The CDR3 is CARARGGASGRGKFF. The CDR3 DNA is TGTGCCAGGGCGAGGGGGGGGGCTAGCGGGAGAGGTAAGTTCTTC.

This rearrangement joins TRBV11-2 to TRBJ1-1; D remains ambiguous. The V gene lost 2 bases and the J gene lost 2 bases, with 9 bases spanning the gap. Germline values: CDR1 SGHAT, CDR2 FQNNGV. The CDR3 is 14 amino acids. CDR3 nucleotides: TGTGCCAGCAGCTTAAATTGGCAAAACACTGAAGCTTTCTTT. Translated: CASSLNWQNTEAFF. Filled out from reference TRBV11-2 and TRBJ1-1, the complete variable domain reads EAGVAQSPRYKIIEKRQSVAFWCNPISGHATLYWYQQILGQGPKLLIQFQNNGVVDDSQLPKDRFSAERLKGVDSTLKIQPAKLEDSAVYLCASSLNWQNTEAFFGQGTRLTVV.

The rearrangement joins TRBV30 to TRBJ1-5; 8 nucleotides line up with TRBD1. This CDR3 is built from 14 residues. The trim removed 4 bases at V and 0 bases at J, leaving 2 bases unmatched. Germline V gives CDR1 GTSNPN, CDR2 SVGIG (reference sequence). CDR3 loop: CAWTTGDSNQPQHF. CDR3 coding DNA: TGTGCCTGGACGACAGGGGATAGCAATCAGCCCCAGCATTTT.

The chain uses TRBV29-1 and TRBJ2-7; a weak D match, TRBD2 (6 bases). CDR3 length: 13 residues. From germline, CDR1 is SQVTM and CDR2 ANQGSEA. Trimming stripped 4 bases from V and 2 bases from J, with 12 bases between. The CDR3 DNA reads TGCAGCGTTGTCGTAGGAGGGCCCTACGAGCAGTACTTC. Encoded protein: CSVVVGGPYEQYF.

The chain employs TRBV7-9 and TRBJ1-2; no clear D gene. Germline-derived CDR1 and CDR2 are SEHNR and FQNEAQ (reference sequence). Deletions cut 2 bases from V and 8 bases from J, with 9 bases between. CDR3 length: 12 amino acids. CDR3 protein: CASSLIQAGYTF. In DNA form, the CDR3 reads TGTGCCAGCAGCTTAATCCAGGCAGGCTACACCTTC.

This sequence joins TRBV27 and TRBJ2-1; 9 bases are a match to TRBD1. Germline trimming cut 4 bases from V and 7 bases from J; bases unmatched to any gene: 8. Germline CDR1 MNHEY, CDR2 SMNVEV (reference sequence). The CDR3 consists of 15 residues. The CDR3 loop is CASSSGTGQVNEQFF. The CDR3 bases are TGTGCCAGCAGTTCCGGGACAGGGCAAGTAAATGAGCAGTTCTTC.

The chain joins TRBV28 to TRBJ2-4; no clear D. CDR1 and CDR2 (germline): MDHEN, SYDVKM. This CDR3 comprises 14 residues. Trimming stripped 5 bases from V and 6 bases from J, with 14 bases between. The DNA of the CDR3 is TGTGCCAGCAGTAAGAGCGTAAGTGGAAACATTCAGTACTTC. Its translation: CASSKSVSGNIQYF.